A single sample gave rise to the 15 T cell receptor beta chains below, sequenced in a study of T-cell reconstitution after alpha-beta-depleted transplantation in children. Preparation of the TCRbeta library used unique molecular identifiers. TCRdb used MiXCR to reprocess the PCR reads, holding one entry per CDR3 protein. Among about 130,000 distinct CDR3 sequences, roughly 9% were seen once, and the ten largest hold less than 25%. The sequencing here drew on PBMCs, mostly from graft donor cells, taken 180 days after TCRalphabeta/CD19-depleted stem cell transplant. These receptors came from a girl under three years old who had a stem cell transplant for combined immunodeficiency, so the T cells may come from the graft donor.

The rearrangement joins TRBV10-3 to TRBJ2-3; TRBD1 or TRBD2 may be the D gene (5 bases each). Deletions cut 4 bases from V and 5 bases from J, with 7 bases between. Germline CDR1 reads ENHRY; CDR2 reads SYGVKD. CDR3 size: 12 residues. The CDR3 DNA reads as TGTGCCATCAGTGGGGACCAAGATACGCAGTATTTT. Its translation is CAISGDQDTQYF.

The V call is TRBV28, the J call TRBJ2-7, with TRBD1 matching 9 bases. The trim removed 6 bases at V and 6 bases at J, leaving 12 bases unmatched. Germline assignment: CDR1 MDHEN and CDR2 SYDVKM. The length of the CDR3 is 15 residues. The CDR3 is CASRRTTGGTAEQYF. The CDR3 region has the DNA TGTGCCAGCAGGCGTACGACAGGGGGGACCGCCGAGCAGTACTTC.

The J gene is TRBJ2-7, the V gene TRBV20-1, with D tentatively TRBD1 (5 bases). V lost 0 bases and J 3 bases, leaving 12 bases between the germline ends. The CDR3 has 14 amino acids. Looked up from germline, CDR1 is DFQATT and CDR2 is SNEGSKA (reference sequence). The CDR3 is CSAREPGPLYEQYF. The CDR3 DNA reads as TGCAGTGCTAGAGAGCCAGGGCCCCTCTACGAGCAGTACTTC.

Ten or more counts support this clonotype. This rearrangement joins TRBV20-1 to TRBJ2-1, with 7 bases lining up with TRBD2. Losses at the gene ends were 6 bases for V and 6 bases for J; bases not matched to a gene: 20. Germline CDR1 reads DFQATT; CDR2 reads SNEGSKA (reference sequence). CDR3 size: 17 residues. This CDR3 reads CSAPTEGGSIFFNEQFF. As DNA, the CDR3 is TGCAGTGCCCCAACAGAAGGCGGGAGCATTTTCTTCAATGAGCAGTTCTTC.

To note about this clonotype: A much larger clonotype is one base distant, so this may be a read error. V gene TRBV20-1 combines with J gene TRBJ2-7; unclear D gene. CDR1 and CDR2 (germline): DFQATT, SNEGSKA (reference sequence). V was cut by 6 bases and J by 3 bases, with 12 bases left in between. This CDR3 is built from 12 residues. The CDR3 DNA is TGCAGTGCGACGCGAGCTGGCTACGAGCAGTACTTC. Translation gives CSATRAGYEQYF.

This clonotype was seen many times. This chain connects TRBV7-8 to TRBJ2-3; D is unclear. Germline V gives CDR1 SGHVS, CDR2 FQNEAQ. The CDR3 sequence is 13 residues long. V lost 2 bases, J lost 2 bases, and 5 bases lay in between. This CDR3 is CASSLSFTDTQYF. The CDR3 DNA sequence: TGTGCCAGCAGCTTAAGTTTCACAGATACGCAGTATTTT.

The CDR3 protein is CASSLVGGRSYNEQFF. The CDR3 DNA reads as TGTGCCAGCAGCTTAGTAGGGGGACGCTCCTACAATGAGCAGTTCTTC. The rearrangement uses TRBV7-2 and TRBJ2-1; TRBD1 is a possible D gene (6 bases). The CDR3 totals 16 residues. The V end was cut by 1 base, the J end by 0 bases, with 10 bases between. Germline CDR1 and CDR2: SGHTA and FQGNSA.

The chain has TRBV9 and TRBJ2-6, with a possible D match to TRBD1 (6 bases). The germline V gene has CDR1 SGDLS and CDR2 YYNGEE. Deletions cut 4 bases from V and 0 bases from J, with 14 bases between. This CDR3 has 17 residues. In nucleotides, the CDR3 is TGTGCCAGCAGCCCCCTCGGGACACCCTCTGGGGCCAACGTCCTGACTTTC. Its protein is CASSPLGTPSGANVLTF.

The V gene is TRBV19, the J gene TRBJ2-1, with 10 bases aligning to TRBD1. J gave up 3 bases and V 6 bases, and 17 bases lay outside the gene matches. The V gene's germline CDR1 is LNHDA and CDR2 SQIVND (reference sequence). The CDR3 covers 19 residues. The CDR3 DNA sequence: TGTGCCAGTAGCCCGTCGGGGACAGGGGCCCTGGTGGGCTACAATGAGCAGTTCTTC. It yields the protein CASSPSGTGALVGYNEQFF.

This clonotype has only a few counts. The chain recombines TRBV20-1 with TRBJ2-7, with D perhaps matching TRBD1 or TRBD2 (6 bases each). Trimming stripped 6 bases from V and 1 base from J, with 19 bases between. The CDR3 runs 15 residues. CDR1 is DFQATT, CDR2 SNEGSKA, per germline (reference sequence). CDR3 in amino acids: CSALLGGRASYEQYF. CDR3 DNA: TGCAGTGCGCTATTAGGGGGGCGCGCGTCCTACGAGCAGTACTTC.

This clonotype was detected a few times. The chain carries TRBV20-1 and TRBJ2-7; 9 positions agree with TRBD2. The CDR3 consists of 18 residues. V gave up 0 bases and J gave up 2 bases; unmatched junction bases: 14. Germline CDR1 and CDR2: DFQATT and SNEGSKA (reference sequence). CDR3 in amino acids: CSARDRSKGREGPYEQYF. The CDR3 nucleotides are TGCAGTGCTAGAGATAGGTCAAAAGGGCGGGAGGGCCCCTACGAGCAGTACTTC.

This clonotype was observed at least ten times. The chain recombines TRBV5-1 with TRBJ2-1, with 7 bases identical to TRBD1. V lost 0 bases, J lost 3 bases, and 6 bases stayed unmatched. The CDR3 sequence is 16 residues long. The germline V gene has CDR1 SGHRS and CDR2 YFSETQ. CDR3 loop: CASSLGQGRGYNEQFF. CDR3 DNA: TGCGCCAGCAGCTTGGGACAGGGCAGAGGCTACAATGAGCAGTTCTTC. Using reference TRBV5-1 and TRBJ2-1 for the parts outside the CDR3, the full variable domain is KAGVTQTPRYLIKTRGQQVTLSCSPISGHRSVSWYQQTPGQGLQFLFEYFSETQRNKGNFPGRFSGRQFSNSRSEMNVSTLELGDSALYLCASSLGQGRGYNEQFFGPGTRLTVL.

This clonotype has just a few counts. The chain is built from TRBV7-2 and TRBJ2-3; D might be TRBD2 (6 bases). Germline V gene lookup returns CDR1 SGHTA and CDR2 FQGNSA. The CDR3 extends over 15 amino acids. Trimming cost V 4 bases and J 4 bases, with 15 bases left between them. Here the CDR3 reads CASSSRVPGADTQYF. For the CDR3, the DNA is TGTGCCAGCAGCTCCCGGGTCCCGGGGGCAGATACGCAGTATTTT.

This clonotype was found a few times. This rearrangement joins TRBV15 to TRBJ2-5, with a possible D match to TRBD2 (6 bases). Trimming removed 0 bases at V and 3 bases at J, with 17 bases between. CDR1 is LNHNV and CDR2 is YYDKDF in the germline V gene (reference sequence). This CDR3 spans 17 amino acids. CDR3 protein: CATSRDPAFSGKETQYF. The CDR3, as DNA: TGTGCCACCAGCAGAGATCCTGCCTTTAGCGGAAAAGAGACCCAGTACTTC.

A note on this clonotype: A junction end diverges from the germline sequence, so it may reflect a read error. This chain uses TRBV3-1 with TRBJ2-1; TRBD2 matches at 9 bases. This CDR3 has 18 amino acids. Germline loops: CDR1 LGHDT, CDR2 YNNKEL (reference sequence). The chain's CDR3 is CASTQELASGNLYNEQFF. DNA of the CDR3: TGTGCCAGCACCCAAGAATTGGCTAGCGGGAACCTCTACAATGAGCAGTTCTTC.